The entry below gives a single T cell receptor (beta chain) sequence along with its context. Per the germline V gene, CDR1 is SQVTM and CDR2 is ANQGSEA. The CDR3 covers 15 residues. The data are from a study of monozygotic twins with inflammatory bowel disease. TCRdb reprocessed the 5' RACE reads; each CDR3 protein has one entry and no DNA is given. In all, the sample yields under 150,000 distinct CDR3 sequences. Material: blood. This chain links TRBV29-1 with TRBJ2-5; TCRdb proposes TRBD1, but this gene call is untestable without DNA. This TCR was recovered from a human donor with ulcerative colitis or Crohn's disease, or a healthy co-twin of an affected twin (not recorded which). This chain's CDR3 is CSVEGFLGVLGTQYF.